The 21 T cell receptor beta chains presented below share a single source sample, sequenced in a study of yellow fever vaccine responses in identical twins. MiXCR, applied by TCRdb to the RT-PCR reads, yields one record per CDR3 protein. The table records 1,500 to 2,000 distinct CDR3 sequences, approximately 89% of them present only once. The sequencing used T cells from blood (PBMCs), unsorted or a sorted subset (not recorded which), collected before or after yellow fever vaccination (not recorded which). Source of these receptors: a woman aged 18-29 years who received the yellow fever vaccine.

The V call is TRBV11-1, the J call TRBJ2-6, with 7 nucleotides matching TRBD2. There are 19 residues in the CDR3. Losses at the gene ends were 3 bases for V and 0 bases for J; bases not matched to a gene: 11. CDR1 is SGHAT and CDR2 is FQDESV in the germline V gene (reference sequence). CDR3 DNA: TGTGCCAGCAGCTTTCGACTAGCCGCTCATACCTCTGGGGCCAACGTCCTGACTTTC. It specifies CASSFRLAAHTSGANVLTF.

This clonotype came up once. The gene calls are TRBV11-1 and TRBJ2-3; 10 nucleotides agree with TRBD2. V lost 3 bases to trimming and J lost 4 bases; unmatched junction nucleotides: 1. The CDR3 has 14 amino acids. Germline CDR1 SGHAT, CDR2 FQDESV (reference sequence). The CDR3 DNA follows: TGTGCCAGCAGCTTGGGACTAGCGCCAGATACGCAGTATTTT. Its protein is CASSLGLAPDTQYF.

The chain combines TRBV29-1 with TRBJ2-4; D possibly corresponds to TRBD2 (7 bases). CDR1 and CDR2 (germline): SQVTM, ANQGSEA. The CDR3 is made up of 16 amino acids. V lost 4 bases to trimming and J lost 1 base, with 17 bases between them. The CDR3 loop reads CSVGGGGSHAKNIQYF. In nucleotides, the CDR3 is TGCAGCGTTGGGGGAGGGGGATCCCACGCCAAAAACATTCAGTACTTC.

The V and J genes are TRBV10-3 and TRBJ2-7; 13 positions match TRBD2. The V gene's germline CDR1 is ENHRY and CDR2 SYGVKD. J lost 6 bases, V lost 8 bases, and 4 bases had no gene match. This CDR3 has 13 residues. CDR3: CAIRGLAGFEQYF. Written as DNA, the CDR3 is TGTGCCATCCGGGGACTAGCGGGATTCGAGCAGTACTTC.

The chain combines TRBV15 with TRBJ2-1; the match to TRBD2 covers 8 bases. Germline-derived CDR1 and CDR2 are LNHNV and YYDKDF (reference sequence). The V and J ends lost 1 base and 7 bases, in that order; junction bases with no gene match: 6. The CDR3 is 15 amino acids. CDR3 protein: CATSRVSGSGNEQFF. The CDR3 DNA reads as TGTGCCACCAGCAGAGTAAGCGGGAGTGGAAATGAGCAGTTCTTC.

This chain connects TRBV7-2 to TRBJ1-4; D gene uncertain. CDR3 length equals 13 residues. V was trimmed by 5 bases and J by 8 bases, leaving 12 bases between them. Germline CDR1 reads SGHTA; CDR2 reads FQGNSA. DNA for the CDR3: TGTGCCAGCAGCCTGACGGGAGGGGAAAAACTGTTTTTT. Its translation is CASSLTGGEKLFF.

V usage is TRBV5-5 and J usage is TRBJ1-5; 10 nucleotides agree with TRBD1. The CDR3 is 16 amino acids. The germline CDR1 and CDR2 sequences are SGHKS and YYEKEE (reference sequence). The J segment lost 1 base and the V segment lost 2 bases, leaving 3 bases of the junction unmatched. The CDR3, as DNA: TGTGCCAGCAGCTTCGGGGACAGGGGAAGCAATCAGCCCCAGCATTTT. This sequence encodes CASSFGDRGSNQPQHF.

The V and J genes are TRBV11-1 and TRBJ2-1; D may match TRBD1 or TRBD2 (5 bases each). With 5 bases removed from V and 6 bases from J, the gap between germline ends came to 23 bases. CDR1 and CDR2 (germline): SGHAT, FQDESV (reference sequence). This CDR3 is 17 amino acids long. This chain's CDR3 is CASSLRGGPGMTNEQFF. In DNA, the CDR3 is TGTGCCAGCAGCCTGAGGGGTGGGCCCGGGATGACCAATGAGCAGTTCTTC.

The chain is built from TRBV11-1 and TRBJ1-5, with 7 nucleotides matching TRBD1. V shed 1 base, J shed 6 bases, and the junction held 0 bases outside the gene matches. This CDR3 is 13 amino acids long. Germline V gene sequence: CDR1 SGHAT, CDR2 FQDESV (reference sequence). In DNA form, the CDR3 reads TGTGCCAGCAGCTTAGGGACAGGTCAGCCCCAGCATTTT. Amino acids: CASSLGTGQPQHF.

The V and J genes are TRBV6-2 or TRBV6-3 and TRBJ2-3; 13 bases are a match to TRBD2. The CDR3 consists of 20 residues. Unmatched junction bases numbered 17, after V lost 2 bases and J lost 6 bases. The germline gives CDR1 MNHEY, CDR2 SVGEGT. As DNA, the CDR3 is TGTGCCAGCAGTTACACGCCCGGGACTAGCGGGACCTACTTTTTTGATACGCAGTATTTT. This codes for CASSYTPGTSGTYFFDTQYF.

This chain joins TRBV11-3 and TRBJ2-2, with 8 bases identical to TRBD2. This CDR3 region has 18 residues. J lost 8 bases, V lost 7 bases, and 21 bases had no gene match. CDR1 is SGHNT and CDR2 is YENEEA in the germline V gene. CDR3 amino acids: CASTHSQRENFSPGELFF. The DNA for the CDR3 is TGTGCCAGCACCCATTCCCAGCGGGAGAACTTCTCACCTGGGGAGCTGTTTTTT.

Details on this clonotype: Given the absence of the conserved phenylalanine or tryptophan at the CDR3 end, a read error is likely. The DNA is left out, because the CDR3 cannot be placed on it with certainty; the CDR3 is given as TCRdb lists it. This chain uses TRBV6-5 with TRBJ1-4; the table's D gene call, TRBD1, was not cross checked with the DNA. Germline CDR1 is MNHEY and CDR2 is SVGAGI. Including both end residues, the CDR3 is 11 amino acids long. The CDR3 loop is CASSYSDRVVL.

The chain links TRBV2 to TRBJ2-7, with unresolved D. CDR1 SNHLY and CDR2 FYNNEI come from the germline V gene. Trimming removed 6 bases at V and 4 bases at J, with 16 bases between. The CDR3 sequence is 14 residues long. CDR3 loop: CASRPTGSSYEQYF. The CDR3 DNA follows: TGTGCCAGCAGACCCACGGGTTCCTCTTACGAGCAGTACTTC.

The chain has TRBV13 and TRBJ2-1; TRBD1 matches 9 bases. With 6 bases clipped from V and 7 bases from J, the junction kept 7 bases outside the gene matches. The CDR3 runs 14 residues. The germline gives CDR1 PRHDT, CDR2 FYEKMQ (reference sequence). In nucleotides, the CDR3 is TGTGCCAGCAGAAAGACAGGGGGAGGGAATGAGCAGTTCTTC. Translating it yields CASRKTGGGNEQFF.

This chain connects TRBV11-1 to TRBJ2-5; 8 bases map to TRBD1. The germline gives CDR1 SGHAT, CDR2 FQDESV (reference sequence). With 6 bases clipped from V and 4 bases from J, the junction kept 7 bases outside the gene matches. There are 14 residues in the CDR3. CDR3 sequence: CASRLGGQGETQYF. The CDR3 nucleotides read TGTGCCAGCAGATTGGGAGGACAGGGAGAGACCCAGTACTTC.

The CDR3 DNA reads TGTGCCACCAGCAGAGTCGACTATGGCTACACCTTC. Translation gives CATSRVDYGYTF. V usage is TRBV15 and J usage is TRBJ1-2, with D uncertain. V dropped 1 base and J dropped 3 bases, with 3 bases sitting between them. This CDR3 is built from 12 residues. CDR1 is LNHNV and CDR2 is YYDKDF in the germline V gene (reference sequence).

This rearrangement joins TRBV29-1 to TRBJ2-1; D unresolved. Trimming shortened V by 0 bases and J by 4 bases, and 4 bases separated the two germline ends. The germline V gene encodes CDR1 SQVTM and CDR2 ANQGSEA. The CDR3 extends over 12 amino acids. CDR3 loop: CSVEERYNEQFF. The CDR3 nucleotides read TGCAGCGTTGAAGAGAGGTACAATGAGCAGTTCTTC.

This sequence joins TRBV12-3 or TRBV12-4 and TRBJ1-1; a weak D match, TRBD1 (5 bases). The CDR3 spans 16 residues. V gave up 1 base and J gave up 5 bases, with 17 bases separating them. This CDR3 reads CASSLGPQGIWTEAFF. The CDR3, as DNA: TGTGCCAGCAGTTTAGGTCCTCAGGGTATCTGGACTGAAGCTTTCTTT.

The V and J genes are TRBV29-1 and TRBJ2-1, with D hard to call. Germline V gene lookup returns CDR1 SQVTM and CDR2 ANQGSEA. The CDR3 runs 16 residues. The ends were cut back, 7 bases at V and 8 bases at J, with 27 bases in the middle. CDR3 loop: CSATSSRFQLGDEQFF. DNA of the CDR3: TGCAGCGCCACCTCCTCGAGATTCCAATTAGGAGATGAGCAGTTCTTC.

The rearrangement joins TRBV7-2 to TRBJ2-7; either TRBD1 or TRBD2 may supply D (5 bases each). The V and J ends lost 2 bases and 5 bases respectively, with 10 bases between them. Germline loops: CDR1 SGHTA, CDR2 FQGNSA. There are 13 residues in the CDR3. The CDR3 nucleotides read TGTGCCAGCAGCTTATTAAGGGACGACGAGCAGTACTTC. Its translation: CASSLLRDDEQYF.

The V gene is TRBV10-3, the J gene TRBJ1-5, with D unclear. This CDR3 comprises 13 residues. The germline V gene encodes CDR1 ENHRY and CDR2 SYGVKD. V was clipped by 2 bases and J by 7 bases, with 9 bases between them. CDR3 bases: TGTGCCATCAGTGAGATAAGGTGGCAGCCCCAGCATTTT. It yields the protein CAISEIRWQPQHF.